Presented here are 11 T cell receptor beta chains from one specimen sequenced in a study of T cells in Graves' hyperthyroidism and ophthalmopathy. TCR beta CDR3 regions were amplified from RNA transcripts. The TCR CDR3 was amplified in a first-round RT-PCR using the HTBI primer set. TCRdb itself ran the multiplex PCR reads through MiXCR, one entry per CDR3 protein. The table records about 400,000 distinct CDR3 sequences, around 16% of them present only once. Sample: blood. Source of these receptors: a woman under 30 with Graves' hyperthyroidism that later progressed to Graves' ophthalmopathy.

The V gene is TRBV29-1, the J gene TRBJ1-1; the match to TRBD1 covers 12 bases. The germline V gene encodes CDR1 SQVTM and CDR2 ANQGSEA. CDR3 length: 16 amino acids. After removal of 8 bases from V and 3 bases from J, the junction contained 13 bases not matched to a gene. The CDR3, as DNA: TGCAGCACTCTAGGAGGGACAGGGGGCGGTGACACTGAAGCTTTCTTT. Translating gives CSTLGGTGGGDTEAFF.

The chain uses TRBV3-1 and TRBJ2-3; unclear D gene. V was clipped by 4 bases and J by 5 bases, with 4 bases between them. The V gene's germline CDR1 is LGHDT and CDR2 YNNKEL (reference sequence). This CDR3 has 11 residues. CDR3 sequence (DNA): TGTGCCAGCAGCCGTAAAGATACGCAGTATTTT. This sequence encodes CASSRKDTQYF.

This clonotype has a count of ten or more. The rearrangement uses TRBV7-8 and TRBJ1-4; D not certain. The germline V gene encodes CDR1 SGHVS and CDR2 FQNEAQ. V shed 3 bases and J shed 5 bases, with 16 bases lying between them. The CDR3 has 16 residues. This chain's CDR3 is CASSFKTARKNEKLFF. CDR3 coding DNA: TGTGCCAGCAGCTTCAAGACGGCAAGGAAAAATGAAAAACTGTTTTTT.

Ten or more counts support this clonotype. The V and J genes are TRBV20-1 and TRBJ2-1, with TRBD2 matching 11 bases. This CDR3 has 12 amino acids. Trimming removed 6 bases from V and 8 bases from J; junction bases left unmatched: 3. The V gene's germline CDR1 is DFQATT and CDR2 SNEGSKA (reference sequence). This CDR3 is CSATSGRHEQFF. The CDR3 DNA reads as TGCAGTGCCACTAGCGGGAGACATGAGCAGTTCTTC.

This clonotype came up a few times. The chain links TRBV29-1 to TRBJ2-7, with 7 bases that match TRBD2. CDR3 length equals 12 residues. V gave up 4 bases and J gave up 6 bases; unmatched junction bases: 6. Germline V gives CDR1 SQVTM, CDR2 ANQGSEA. The CDR3 DNA reads as TGCAGCGTTGTAGTGGGGAGGGGCGAGCAGTACTTC. Its translation: CSVVVGRGEQYF.

This clonotype was seen ten or more times. This rearrangement joins TRBV20-1 to TRBJ2-7; no clear D gene. The V end was cut by 1 base, the J end by 1 base, with 11 bases between. The CDR3 has 14 amino acids. The germline CDR1 and CDR2 sequences are DFQATT and SNEGSKA (reference sequence). In DNA, the CDR3 is TGCAGTGCTAGAGTCCGGAAACGATCCTACGAGCAGTACTTC. Protein product: CSARVRKRSYEQYF.

Turning to this clonotype: A much larger clone lies one base from this, so it may be a read error. This is likely a read error, given that the CDR3 carries no conserved phenylalanine or tryptophan at its end. The chain has TRBV7-2 and TRBJ2-2; 7 nucleotides line up with TRBD2. The CDR3 consists of 15 residues. With 6 bases clipped from V and 1 base from J, the junction kept 5 bases outside the gene matches. Germline V lookup: CDR1 SGHTA, CDR2 FQGNSA. CDR3 nucleotide sequence: TGTGCCAGCAGTCCTCTAGCGGTGAACACCGGGGAGCTGTTTTCT. Amino acid sequence: CASSPLAVNTGELFS.

J is TRBJ2-7 and V is TRBV28; D perhaps matches TRBD1 (5 bases). The CDR3 is made up of 12 amino acids. The V gene lost 5 bases and the J gene lost 6 bases, with 11 bases spanning the gap. Germline CDR1 and CDR2: MDHEN and SYDVKM. The CDR3 spells CASSRLQGEQYF. The CDR3 bases are TGTGCCAGCAGTCGCTTGCAGGGCGAGCAGTACTTC.

In its sample, this clonotype was seen many times. V is TRBV28 and J is TRBJ1-5; no definite D call. The CDR3 has 12 amino acids. The germline V and J ends were trimmed by 2 bases and 5 bases, with 4 bases remaining between them. Looked up from germline, CDR1 is MDHEN and CDR2 is SYDVKM. CDR3 coding DNA: TGTGCCAGCAGTTTAACCCATCAGCCCCAGCATTTT. Its protein is CASSLTHQPQHF. Using reference TRBV28 and TRBJ1-5 for the parts outside the CDR3, the full variable domain is DVKVTQSSRYLVKRTGEKVFLECVQDMDHENMFWYRQDPGLGLRLIYFSYDVKMKEKGDIPEGYSVSREKKERFSLILESASTNQTSMYLCASSLTHQPQHFGDGTRLSIL.

This clonotype appeared a few times. The chain combines TRBV10-2 with TRBJ1-1, with D uncertain. Deletions cut 2 bases from V and 4 bases from J, with 14 bases between. Germline CDR1 reads WSHSY; CDR2 reads SAAADI. CDR3 length equals 15 residues. The CDR3, as DNA: TGCGCCAGCAGTGAGGGGTTATCTCTGGGCACTGAAGCTTTCTTT. Translated: CASSEGLSLGTEAFF.

At least ten counts were recorded for this clonotype. V usage is TRBV27 and J usage is TRBJ2-1; 10 bases map to TRBD2. Germline V gene lookup returns CDR1 MNHEY and CDR2 SMNVEV (reference sequence). CDR3 length: 17 amino acids. After removal of 1 base from V and 4 bases from J, the junction contained 7 bases not matched to a gene. The CDR3: CASSLYRTSGGYNEQFF. The CDR3 DNA is TGTGCCAGCAGTTTATACCGGACTAGCGGAGGGTACAATGAGCAGTTCTTC.